A single sample is the source of the 16 T cell receptor beta chains below, sequenced in a study of T cells in Graves' hyperthyroidism and ophthalmopathy. It was RNA transcripts that yielded the amplified TCR beta CDR3 regions. The HTBI set primed first-round TCR CDR3 RT-PCR. TCRdb re-derived calls from the multiplex PCR reads in MiXCR, one entry per CDR3 protein. The data hold nearly 600,000 distinct CDR3 sequences, with approximately 15% observed a single time. Material: blood. These receptors were taken from a woman aged 30 to 39 with Graves' hyperthyroidism that later progressed to Graves' ophthalmopathy.

This clonotype came up a few times. The chain joins TRBV5-1 to TRBJ2-3; 8 nucleotides match TRBD2. V was clipped by 0 bases and J by 3 bases; unmatched bases: 6. This CDR3 is 16 amino acids long. Germline CDR1 and CDR2: SGHRS and YFSETQ. The CDR3 is CASSLAPGLVTDTQYF. The CDR3 DNA sequence: TGCGCCAGCAGCTTGGCGCCGGGACTAGTAACAGATACGCAGTATTTT.

This clonotype was seen at least ten times. V and J are TRBV7-2 and TRBJ2-7, with 7 positions matching TRBD2. The CDR3 consists of 13 residues. Germline V gene lookup returns CDR1 SGHTA and CDR2 FQGNSA. Germline trimming cut 7 bases from V and 6 bases from J; bases unmatched to any gene: 9. The CDR3 sequence is CASTQVRGVEQYF. The DNA of the CDR3 is TGTGCCAGCACCCAGGTCCGGGGGGTCGAGCAGTACTTC.

This clonotype turned up a few times. This chain joins TRBV28 and TRBJ2-1, with TRBD2 matching over 9 bases. The CDR3 is 16 residues long. V lost 5 bases, J lost 10 bases, and 15 bases stayed unmatched. Germline CDR1 MDHEN, CDR2 SYDVKM. Here the CDR3 DNA reads TGTGCCAGCAGTCACACTCAGGGCGGGAGGGCCCGGGAGCAGTTCTTC. Translation gives CASSHTQGGRAREQFF.

This clonotype was detected a few times. The chain recombines TRBV27 with TRBJ2-5; perhaps TRBD1 as D (5 bases). CDR3 length equals 14 residues. Trimming took 7 bases from V and 5 from J, leaving 17 bases between them. The germline gives CDR1 MNHEY, CDR2 SMNVEV (reference sequence). The DNA of the CDR3 is TGTGCCAGCACCGGCATAGGGGAAGGTGAGACCCAGTACTTC. Its translation: CASTGIGEGETQYF.

This clonotype has at least ten counts. The chain employs TRBV12-3 or TRBV12-4 and TRBJ1-6; D is ambiguous. V was shortened by 1 base and J by 7 bases, with 5 bases between the two germline ends. The CDR3 length is 13 residues. The CDR3 nucleotides read TGTGCCAGCAGTTTAGATCCCAATTCACCCCTCCACTTT. Amino acids: CASSLDPNSPLHF.

This clonotype was counted ten times or more. The rearrangement links TRBV12-3 or TRBV12-4 to TRBJ2-2; TRBD1 might be the D (5 bases). Trimming left V 5 bases short and J 7 bases short, with 11 bases between. The CDR3 sequence is 13 residues long. DNA for the CDR3: TGTGCCAGCAGTCCAGTACAGGACGGGGAGCTGTTTTTT. Amino acids: CASSPVQDGELFF.

The chain has TRBV7-9 and TRBJ1-6; D gene ambiguous. V lost 5 bases to trimming and J lost 8 bases, with 13 bases between them. Germline values: CDR1 SEHNR, CDR2 FQNEAQ (reference sequence). The CDR3 extends over 14 amino acids. The CDR3 reads CASSVGPGDSPLHF. CDR3 coding DNA: TGTGCCAGCAGCGTGGGCCCTGGGGATTCACCCCTCCACTTT.

This clonotype was detected only a few times. The chain carries TRBV20-1 and TRBJ2-3; D remains unclear. The germline V and J ends were trimmed by 2 bases and 0 bases, with 9 bases remaining between them. CDR3 length equals 14 residues. The germline gives CDR1 DFQATT, CDR2 SNEGSKA (reference sequence). CDR3 loop: CSARIGVSTDTQYF. The DNA of the CDR3 is TGCAGTGCTAGAATCGGCGTTAGCACAGATACGCAGTATTTT.

This clonotype has just a few counts. The CDR3 DNA sequence: TGTGCCAGCAGCCAAATGACAGGGTTAAGCGAAAAACTGTTTTTT. Translated, it gives CASSQMTGLSEKLFF. V is TRBV7-9 and J is TRBJ1-4; 7 bases line up with TRBD1. Germline V CDR1 and CDR2: SEHNR, FQNEAQ (reference sequence). CDR3 size: 15 residues. V shed 5 bases, J shed 8 bases, and the junction held 11 bases outside the gene matches. The full variable domain, completed using reference TRBV7-9 and TRBJ1-4, is DTGVSQNPRHKITKRGQNVTFRCDPISEHNRLYWYRQTLGQGPEFLTYFQNEAQLEKSRLLSDRFSAERPKGSFSTLEIQRTEQGDSAMYLCASSQMTGLSEKLFFGSGTQLSVL.

The CDR3 loop is CAGSLTQETQYF. CDR3 bases: TGTGCCGGTTCGTTGACCCAAGAGACCCAGTACTTC. The chain carries TRBV6-2 or TRBV6-3 and TRBJ2-5; D call uncertain. Germline values: CDR1 MNHEY, CDR2 SVGEGT. V dropped 11 bases and J dropped 1 base, with 11 bases sitting between them. CDR3 length: 12 amino acids.

This clonotype occurred a few times. A read error may be the cause here, since a much bigger clone is one base away. V and J are TRBV6-1 and TRBJ1-4, with 7 bases lining up with TRBD1. Germline-derived CDR1 and CDR2 are MNHNS and SASEGT. The V and J ends lost 8 bases and 8 bases, in that order; junction bases with no gene match: 11. CDR3 length: 14 residues. CDR3 in amino acids: CASRPTGFGEKLFF. CDR3 coding DNA: TGTGCCAGCCGCCCGACAGGGTTCGGCGAAAAACTGTTTTTT.

The rearrangement uses TRBV29-1 and TRBJ1-2, with TRBD1 as a possible D gene (6 bases). The CDR3 contains 15 residues. Trimming shortened V by 6 bases and J by 7 bases, and 24 bases separated the two germline ends. Per the germline V gene, CDR1 is SQVTM and CDR2 is ANQGSEA. DNA of the CDR3: TGCAGCGTCCCCCCGGGGGGGGCGATAGGGTTTGGCTACACCTTC. The encoded protein is CSVPPGGAIGFGYTF.

This clonotype occurred many times. The gene calls are TRBV12-3 or TRBV12-4 and TRBJ1-1; D is possibly TRBD1 (6 bases). The length of the CDR3 is 15 residues. V dropped 3 bases and J dropped 0 bases, with 11 bases sitting between them. The CDR3 protein is CASSFGGTLNTEAFF. DNA for the CDR3: TGTGCCAGCAGTTTTGGGGGCACCTTGAACACTGAAGCTTTCTTT.

With respect to this clonotype: Given a much more abundant clone one base away, this may be a read error. This chain joins TRBV30 and TRBJ1-1; 10 positions agree with TRBD1. Germline V gene data show CDR1 as GTSNPN and CDR2 as SVGIG (reference sequence). This CDR3 comprises 14 residues. In nucleotides, the CDR3 is TGTGCCTGGGGGACAGGGGTAATCGGCACTGAAGCTTTATTT. Encoded protein: CAWGTGVIGTEALF.

The table lists this clonotype with many counts. This chain uses TRBV10-3 with TRBJ2-7; 8 bases map to TRBD2. V lost 10 bases and J lost 4; bases outside the gene matches: 6. The germline CDR1 and CDR2 sequences are ENHRY and SYGVKD. This CDR3 region has 12 residues. In DNA form, the CDR3 reads TGTGCCACCCTAAGCGGGAGTTACGAGCAGTACTTC. Translated: CATLSGSYEQYF.

This clonotype was seen at least ten times. The rearrangement joins TRBV18 to TRBJ1-3, with 7 bases that match TRBD1. This CDR3 region has 16 residues. The germline gives CDR1 KGHSH, CDR2 LQKENI. The V and J ends lost 3 bases and 0 bases, in that order; junction bases with no gene match: 5. The CDR3 sequence: CASSPRDRSSGNTIYF. The CDR3 nucleotides are TGTGCCAGCTCACCTCGGGACAGAAGCTCTGGAAACACCATATATTTT.